This passage covers 8 T cell receptor beta chains from one sample sequenced in a study of regulatory T cells in long-lasting Graves disease. Library construction for TCR beta used iRepertoire HTBI primers and Arm-PCR of CDR3 regions. TCRdb fed the multiplex PCR reads into MiXCR, producing one record per CDR3 protein. Of approximately 690,000 distinct CDR3 sequences in the sample, approximately 29% were seen once. The time point denotes: persistent/refractory GD, antithyroid drugs over 5 years with positive TRAb. Extracted RNA from PBMCs served as the source of the TCR library. The specimen was peripheral blood mononuclear cells (PBMCs), collected when the disease was refractory, from a patient treated with antithyroid drugs. The receptors come from a female donor with Graves disease.

The V and J genes are TRBV11-2 and TRBJ2-5; D gene uncertain. Germline loops: CDR1 SGHAT, CDR2 FQNNGV. V was clipped by 5 bases and J by 0 bases, with 16 bases between them. CDR3 length: 16 amino acids. CDR3 nucleotides: TGTGCCAGCAGCCCCGGGTTGCTAGGGTACCAAGAGACCCAGTACTTC. As protein: CASSPGLLGYQETQYF.

The genes are TRBV27 and TRBJ2-1; D perhaps matches TRBD1 (7 bases). The CDR3 runs 12 residues. Germline V CDR1 and CDR2: MNHEY, SMNVEV (reference sequence). V shed 7 bases and J shed 6 bases, with 10 bases lying between them. CDR3 amino acids: CASTGDSNEQFF. For the CDR3, the DNA is TGTGCCAGCACGGGGGACAGCAATGAGCAGTTCTTC.

This chain connects TRBV29-1 to TRBJ2-1, with TRBD1 matching over 10 bases. The V gene's germline CDR1 is SQVTM and CDR2 ANQGSEA. The length of the CDR3 is 16 residues. Germline trimming cut 7 bases from V and 1 base from J; bases unmatched to any gene: 10. CDR3 protein: CSAPRPGQGSYNEQFF. Written as DNA, the CDR3 is TGCAGCGCTCCCCGCCCGGGACAGGGGTCCTACAATGAGCAGTTCTTC.

This clonotype has a count of ten or more. The V and J genes are TRBV27 and TRBJ2-5; a weak D match, TRBD2 (6 bases). This CDR3 region has 14 residues. V was clipped by 4 bases and J by 4 bases, with 13 bases between them. CDR1 and CDR2 (germline): MNHEY, SMNVEV (reference sequence). In DNA, the CDR3 is TGTGCCAGCAGTTCCCGCGGGGCGTTAGAGACCCAGTACTTC. Translation gives CASSSRGALETQYF.

V and J are TRBV28 and TRBJ1-4; TRBD1 matches 9 bases. The CDR3 length is 13 residues. J gave up 14 bases and V 6 bases, and 10 bases lay outside the gene matches. CDR1 is MDHEN and CDR2 is SYDVKM in the germline V gene. The CDR3 reads CASRPGQGGTLFF. CDR3 bases: TGTGCCAGCAGACCGGGACAGGGAGGTACGCTGTTTTTT.

In this sample, this clonotype turned up many times. This rearrangement joins TRBV28 to TRBJ1-2; no reliable D call. Looked up from germline, CDR1 is MDHEN and CDR2 is SYDVKM. The length of the CDR3 is 12 residues. V lost 5 bases to trimming and J lost 6 bases, with 10 bases between them. CDR3 loop: CASSVGKNGYTF. The CDR3 nucleotides are TGTGCCAGCAGTGTAGGAAAGAATGGCTACACCTTC.

The chain combines TRBV20-1 with TRBJ2-4; a weak D match, TRBD1 (5 bases). CDR1 DFQATT and CDR2 SNEGSKA come from the germline V gene (reference sequence). V lost 5 bases, J lost 10 bases, and 18 bases lay in between. The CDR3 loop spans 13 amino acids. CDR3 DNA: TGCAGTGCTTGTCCGGAACAGGAAAGTATTCAGTACTTC. Translation: CSACPEQESIQYF.

The rearrangement joins TRBV3-1 to TRBJ1-1; the D gene is possibly TRBD1 (5 bases). Between the trimmed V and J ends, which lost 3 bases and 7 bases, there was a span of 9 bases. Germline loops: CDR1 LGHDT, CDR2 YNNKEL (reference sequence). The CDR3 spans 12 residues. The CDR3, as DNA: TGTGCCAGCAGCCACTTCGACAGTGAAGCTTTCTTT. The encoded protein is CASSHFDSEAFF.